This is a list of T cell receptor beta chains from one sample in a study of Ad26.COV2.S vaccination and SARS-CoV-2 variants. Repertoires were generated with immunoSEQ multiplex PCR, while TCRdb's copy carries only in-frame clones and drops some. This sample has roughly 510,000 clones; around 85% occur once, and the top ten carry 9.5% to 15%. Source: peripheral blood, taken in a trial of Ad26.COV2.S vaccine versus placebo. Source of these receptors: a person aged 18-65 years who received the Ad26.COV2.S COVID-19 vaccine or a placebo. The CDR3 runs from the conserved cysteine through the conserved F or W. D genes are given only for firm matches.

TRBV7-8 15 . CASSLDGTSNTEAFF
TRBV14 14 . CASSHPRAVDEQYF
TRBV6-2/TRBV6-3 12 TRBD1 CASSKGQAKQFF
TRBV6-1 16 . CASSESWGRVRETQYF
TRBV6-2/TRBV6-3 17 . CASSLGGAGTRRREQFF
TRBV19 15 TRBD2 CASSNIAGGYNEQFF
TRBV6-5 15 TRBD1 CASSPTRDRFDEQYF
TRBV28 13 . CASSLRPPRTQYF
TRBV28 14 TRBD1 CATKGGQGNTEAFF
TRBV19 15 . CASGTSPADTGELFF
TRBV2 16 TRBD2 CASSPRTSGSADTQYF
TRBV27 17 . CASSLRARLGGATEAFF
TRBV7-3 20 TRBD1 CASSFPPGQGLFGVNNEQFF
TRBV15 15 . CATSRVRDSNEKLFF
TRBV12-3/TRBV12-4 13 . CASSSTFGQPQHF
TRBV7-2 14 . CATQVRHGPVEQFF
TRBV5-4 15 . CASSFKGQPHYGYTF
TRBV11-2 13 . CASSQTRTGELFF
TRBV5-1 13 . CASSLGAGDTQYF
TRBV29-1 14 . CSVAISGGADTQYF
TRBV7-3 17 TRBD2 CASSDPGSSGRVGEQFF
TRBV19 17 TRBD1 CASSMMVTGGNQETQYF
TRBV5-5 12 . CASSFNTDTQYF
TRBV2 14 . CASSKKRDLGEQYF
TRBV10-3 15 TRBD1 CAISEQGMNTGELFF
TRBV30 15 . CAWTSRGSVNQPQHF
TRBV19 14 TRBD2 CASSITGTGREQYF
TRBV19 16 . CASSIKTGGGQETQYF
TRBV19 16 TRBD1 CASSVNPGGSGNTIYF
TRBV28 14 TRBD1 CAVTTGQRADTQYF
TRBV28 14 TRBD1 CASSSPNRGRVAFF
TRBV19 15 TRBD1 CATHTGTGAYPEQFF
TRBV27 15 TRBD1 CASSDATGIQSPLHF
TRBV7-2 15 TRBD1 CASSLVVAGGYGYTF
TRBV19 12 . CASSIPGSEQYF